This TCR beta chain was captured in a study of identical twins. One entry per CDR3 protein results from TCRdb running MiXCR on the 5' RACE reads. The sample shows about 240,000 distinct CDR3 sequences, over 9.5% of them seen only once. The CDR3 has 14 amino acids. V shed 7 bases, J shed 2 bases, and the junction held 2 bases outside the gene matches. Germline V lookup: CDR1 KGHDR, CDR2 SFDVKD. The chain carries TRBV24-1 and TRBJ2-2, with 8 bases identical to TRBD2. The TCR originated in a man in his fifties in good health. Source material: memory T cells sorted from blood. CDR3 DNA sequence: TGTGCCACCAGCGGGGGGGCCAACACCGGGGAGCTGTTTTTT. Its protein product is CATSGGANTGELFF.